The entry that follows covers one T cell receptor (beta chain) sequence. Its specificity is not known. Trimming took 0 bases from V and 6 from J; bases not matched to a gene: 3. The CDR3 totals 15 residues. CDR1 and CDR2 (germline): SGHRS, YFSETQ. This sample was taken from a study of cytomegalovirus exposure and HLA in healthy donors. Study conclusions and caveats: 150 or so TCR beta chains were listed as cytomegalovirus-associated.

The primer mix had 60 Vbeta and 13 Jbeta primers. Assay used: immunoSEQ multiplex PCR; TCRdb lists only in-frame clones, some missing. The specimen's table records roughly 69,000 clones. The chain carries TRBV5-1 and TRBJ2-1, with 10 positions matching TRBD1. The sequence was obtained from a young woman in good health and CMV-seronegative. Sequencing was performed on PBMCs. Here the CDR3 DNA reads TGCGCCAGCAGCTTGGCACGACAGGGGGCCAATGAGCAGTTCTTC. It codes for CASSLARQGANEQFF.